This TCR beta chain derives from a study of CD8 T cells in ankylosing spondylitis. Findings and limits, study-wide: Reported data indicate significant enrichment of disease-linked clones within matched ankylosing spondylitis synovial fluid. In ankylosing spondylitis blood, a motif of 7 to 9 highly homologous TCR beta variants appeared characteristic.

TCRdb independently ran MiXCR on the 5' RACE reads; one entry per CDR3 protein. The sample has approximately 150,000 distinct CDR3 sequences, 9.5% to 10% seen once. This clonotype came up many times. The antigen is not known. The receptor's source is a female donor with ankylosing spondylitis or in good health (not recorded which). Sequenced: blood, either unsorted or a sorted T cell fraction (not recorded which).

The CDR3, as DNA: TGTGCCAGCAGCCGGGGAGGGACCCAGTACTTC. As protein: CASSRGGTQYF. The rearrangement links TRBV11-2 to TRBJ2-5; TRBD2 is a possible D gene (6 bases). V was pared by 5 bases and J by 7 bases, with 8 bases between. The CDR3 is made up of 11 amino acids. The germline CDR1 and CDR2 sequences are SGHAT and FQNNGV.